This TCR beta chain was profiled in a study of T cell clonotyping in hematopoietic cell transplantation. Only in-frame clones appear in the TCRdb table, and some are missing; sequencing was by immunoSEQ multiplex PCR. The table includes more than 65,000 clones, around 94% detected once. V lost 0 bases to trimming and J lost 7 bases, with 6 bases between them. The CDR3 is 12 residues long. The germline V gene has CDR1 SGHTA and CDR2 FQGNSA. The chain combines TRBV7-2 with TRBJ1-1, with D unclear. The clonotype was recovered from a man between 50 and 59 years old in good health. Some clones in this sample may be carry-over from other donors' samples. Material for sequencing was peripheral blood mononuclear cells. DNA for the CDR3: TGTGCCAGCAGCTTAGCTCGGTATGAAGCTTTCTTT. As protein: CASSLARYEAFF.